Listed here is a single TCR beta chain. As yet, its antigen is unknown. The source of the sample is a study of T cell responses to AZD1222 COVID-19 vaccine. General study results and limits: Mostly white British, mostly female donors; authors suggested clonal diversity may be underestimated. There were vaccine-associated CD4 TCRs across spike, dominant at 160-218 and 743-854. Targets within unmutated variant regions were reportedly found for nearly half of spike-specific TCRs.

The CDR3 is made up of 13 amino acids. V lost 2 bases and J lost 5; bases outside the gene matches: 1. From germline, CDR1 is SGDLS and CDR2 YYNGEE. Clones were read by immunoSEQ multiplex PCR, and TCRdb kept only the in-frame ones, dropping some. In the table there are 150,000 to 180,000 clones, 80% to 90% of which are singletons. The source material was peripheral blood, sampled on day 0 of MenACWY control vaccination. The TCR sequence derives from an adult in good health. The chain links TRBV9 to TRBJ1-2; 9 nucleotides align to TRBD1. The CDR3 protein is CASSVGTGYGYTF. For the CDR3, the DNA is TGTGCCAGCAGCGTGGGGACAGGGTATGGCTACACCTTC.